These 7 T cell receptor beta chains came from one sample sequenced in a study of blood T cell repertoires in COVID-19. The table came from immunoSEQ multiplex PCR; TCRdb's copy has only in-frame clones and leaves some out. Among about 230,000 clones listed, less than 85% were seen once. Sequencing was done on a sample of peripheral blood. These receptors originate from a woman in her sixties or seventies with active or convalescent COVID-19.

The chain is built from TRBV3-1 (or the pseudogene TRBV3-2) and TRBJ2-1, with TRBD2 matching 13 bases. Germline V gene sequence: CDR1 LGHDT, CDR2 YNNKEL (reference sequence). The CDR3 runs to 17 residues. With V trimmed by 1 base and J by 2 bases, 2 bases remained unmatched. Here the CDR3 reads CASSQATSGRAYNEQFF. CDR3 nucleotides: TGTGCCAGCAGCCAAGCAACTAGCGGGAGGGCCTACAATGAGCAGTTCTTC.

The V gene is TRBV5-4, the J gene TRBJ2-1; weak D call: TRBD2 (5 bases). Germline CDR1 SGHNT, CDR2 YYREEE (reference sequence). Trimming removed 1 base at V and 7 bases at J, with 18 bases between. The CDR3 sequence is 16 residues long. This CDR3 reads CASSLSDSDMSNEQFF. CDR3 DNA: TGTGCCAGCAGCTTGTCGGACTCCGACATGTCAAATGAGCAGTTCTTC.

CDR3 sequence: CASIDRGGGNTEAFF. The CDR3 DNA is TGCGCCAGCATCGACAGGGGCGGAGGGAACACTGAAGCTTTCTTT. The rearrangement uses TRBV5-1 and TRBJ1-1; 8 nucleotides align to TRBD1. The CDR3 covers 15 residues. Looked up from germline, CDR1 is SGHRS and CDR2 is YFSETQ. V lost 6 bases, J lost 1 base, and 8 bases stayed unmatched.

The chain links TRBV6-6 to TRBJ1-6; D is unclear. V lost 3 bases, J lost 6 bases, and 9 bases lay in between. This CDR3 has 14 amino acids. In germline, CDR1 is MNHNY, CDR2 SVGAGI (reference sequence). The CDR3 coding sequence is TGTGCCAGCAGTTATGAGGGTAGTAATTCACCCCTCCACTTT. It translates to CASSYEGSNSPLHF.

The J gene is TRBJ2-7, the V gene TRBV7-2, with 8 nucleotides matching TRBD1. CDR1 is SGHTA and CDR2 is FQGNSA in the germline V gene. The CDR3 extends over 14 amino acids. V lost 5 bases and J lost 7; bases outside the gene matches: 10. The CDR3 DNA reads TGTGCCAGCAGCCTGGTAGGACAGGGAAATGAGCAGTACTTC. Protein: CASSLVGQGNEQYF. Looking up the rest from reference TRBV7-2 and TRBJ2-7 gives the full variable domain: GAGVSQSPSNKVTEKGKDVELRCDPISGHTALYWYRQSLGQGLEFLIYFQGNSAPDKSGLPSDRFSAERTGGSVSTLTIQRTQQEDSAVYLCASSLVGQGNEQYFGPGTRLTVT.

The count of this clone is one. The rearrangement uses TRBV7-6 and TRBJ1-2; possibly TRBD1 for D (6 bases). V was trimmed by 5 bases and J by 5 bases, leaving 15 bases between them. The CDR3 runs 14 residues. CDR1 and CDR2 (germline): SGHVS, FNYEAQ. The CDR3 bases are TGTGCCAGCAGCCGGGGAGGGGGGATATATGGCTACACCTTC. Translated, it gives CASSRGGGIYGYTF.

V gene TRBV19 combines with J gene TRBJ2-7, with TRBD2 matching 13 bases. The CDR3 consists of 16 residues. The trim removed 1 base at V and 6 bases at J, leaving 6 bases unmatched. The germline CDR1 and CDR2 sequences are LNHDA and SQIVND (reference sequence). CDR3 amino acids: CASSIGRRLAGGEQYF. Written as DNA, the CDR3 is TGTGCCAGTAGTATAGGTCGGAGACTAGCGGGAGGCGAGCAGTACTTC.